This TCR beta chain was captured by sequencing in a study of long-term antiretroviral therapy in people with HIV. Two or more post-ART PBMC samples, plus at least one pre-ART sample, were available for each donor. CDR1 LGHNA and CDR2 YSLEER come from the germline V gene. The CDR3 covers 15 residues. V dropped 0 bases and J dropped 0 bases, with 6 bases sitting between them. Broader study findings: Records did not include ART adherence, viral resistance or therapy changes.

A v3.0 immunoSEQ assay was performed at survey level. A target of roughly 40,000-55,000 T-cell genomes per sample was set for sequencing. The table came from immunoSEQ multiplex PCR; TCRdb's copy has only in-frame clones and leaves some out. Of tens of thousands of clones in the sample, 75% to 85% are singletons; the top ten hold roughly 2.4%. Regarding this clone: Its target is not known.

The rearrangement uses TRBV4-3 and TRBJ1-3; D is unclear. The source material was unsorted PBMCs, sampled 3 years after starting antiretroviral therapy. The receptor was derived from a man between 50 and 59 years old with HIV. The CDR3 coding sequence is TGCGCCAGCAGCCAAGATCTCGACTCTGGAAACACCATATATTTT. The encoded protein is CASSQDLDSGNTIYF.